This T cell receptor (beta chain) was identified in a study of beta chain features in type 1 diabetes. General study findings and limits: Individuals with type 1 diabetes displayed fewer insertions and more deletions at VDJ junctions.

All sorted populations exceeded 95% purity. V lost 8 bases and J lost 2, with 13 bases in between. Germline CDR1 reads MNHNS; CDR2 reads SASEGT. The length of the CDR3 is 13 residues. The authors reverse transcribed all of the isolated RNA, so sequencing captured expressed TCRB transcripts. Assay used: immunoSEQ multiplex PCR; TCRdb lists only in-frame clones, some missing. The sample shows under 150,000 clones, around 50% of them seen only once. Notes on this clone: No antigen is known for it.

Sequences were obtained from Tregs from blood. The receptor's source is a young man in good health. This chain connects TRBV6-1 to TRBJ2-7; tentative D call: TRBD1 (6 bases). The CDR3 DNA sequence: TGTGCCAGCTCACGGGACATTCCCTACGAGCAGTACTTC. It codes for CASSRDIPYEQYF.